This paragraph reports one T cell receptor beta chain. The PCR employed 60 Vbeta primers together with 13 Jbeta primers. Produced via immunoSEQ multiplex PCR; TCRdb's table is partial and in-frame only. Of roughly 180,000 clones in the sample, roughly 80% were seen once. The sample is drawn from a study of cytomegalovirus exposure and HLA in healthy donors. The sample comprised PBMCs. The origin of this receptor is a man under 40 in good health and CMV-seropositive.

DNA of the CDR3: TGCGCCAGCAGGATAGCGGGAGAGGGTTTGGATGAGCAGTTCTTC. Translating it yields CASRIAGEGLDEQFF. The chain is built from TRBV10-2 and TRBJ2-1; 9 bases are a match to TRBD2. CDR3 length equals 15 residues. The V gene end was trimmed by 6 bases and the J gene end by 8 bases; junction bases not matched to a gene: 11. Germline CDR1 reads WSHSY; CDR2 reads SAAADI.